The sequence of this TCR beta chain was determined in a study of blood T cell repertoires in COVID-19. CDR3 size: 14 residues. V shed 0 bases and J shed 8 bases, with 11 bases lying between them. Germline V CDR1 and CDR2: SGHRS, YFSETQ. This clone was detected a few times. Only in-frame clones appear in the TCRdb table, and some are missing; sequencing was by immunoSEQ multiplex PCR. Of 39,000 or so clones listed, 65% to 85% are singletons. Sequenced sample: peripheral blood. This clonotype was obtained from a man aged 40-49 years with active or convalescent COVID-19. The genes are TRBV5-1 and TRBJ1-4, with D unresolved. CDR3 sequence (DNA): TGCGCCAGCAGCTTGGACGGGAGACAAGAAAAACTGTTTTTT. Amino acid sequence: CASSLDGRQEKLFF.